Listed below are T cell receptor beta chains from one sample, sequenced in a study of OX40 agonist ivuxolimab in advanced cancers. Repertoires were generated with immunoSEQ multiplex PCR, while TCRdb's copy carries only in-frame clones and drops some. The table lists fewer than 75,000 clones, approximately 90% of them singletons, with less than 2.5% in the top ten. This material consisted of CD4+ or CD8+ T cells sorted from blood, taken in a trial of the OX40 agonist ivuxolimab. These receptors originate from an adult with an advanced solid tumor such as melanoma, head and neck, liver or kidney cancer. Each CDR3 is given with its conserved first and last residue. D genes are given only for firm matches. Rows give clone size only sometimes, using once, few, many, or a class for an expanded clone.

-,TRBV7-8,-,TRBJ2-3,CASNSLGSTDTQYF,TGTGCCAGCAACTCTCTGGGAAGCACAGATACGCAGTATTTT
-,TRBV18,TRBD1,TRBJ2-7,CASSPDRGQHEQYF,TGTGCCAGCTCACCGGACAGGGGGCAACACGAGCAGTACTTC
-,TRBV4-3,-,TRBJ2-5,CASSQDLATVQETQYF,TGCGCCAGCAGCCAAGATCTAGCAACAGTTCAAGAGACCCAGTACTTC
-,TRBV6-6,-,TRBJ1-1,CASSPGGGVTEAFF,TGTGCCAGCAGTCCCGGCGGGGGGGTCACTGAAGCTTTCTTT
-,TRBV7-2,-,TRBJ2-5,CASSPSTRVVKTQYF,TGTGCCAGCAGCCCGTCGACACGCGTTGTTAAGACCCAGTACTTC
-,TRBV2,TRBD1,TRBJ1-5,CASRKETGFPQPQHF,TGTGCCAGCAGGAAGGAGACAGGGTTTCCTCAGCCCCAGCATTTT
-,TRBV11-3,TRBD1,TRBJ2-7,CASSLGQGRSYEQYF,TGTGCCAGCAGCCTGGGACAGGGGAGGTCCTACGAGCAGTACTTC
-,TRBV23-1,-,TRBJ2-7,CASSPPPGVEDEQYF,TGCGCCAGCAGCCCCCCCCCAGGGGTGGAAGACGAGCAGTACTTC
-,TRBV28,-,TRBJ1-1,CASKIAGAEAFF,TGTGCCTCGAAAATCGCGGGCGCTGAAGCTTTCTTT
-,TRBV19,TRBD1,TRBJ2-7,CASRGTGVRYEQYF,TGTGCCAGTAGGGGAACAGGGGTCCGCTACGAGCAGTACTTC
-,TRBV6-5,-,TRBJ1-4,CASSYGSALGQEKLFF,TGTGCCAGCAGTTACGGTTCAGCCTTAGGTCAAGAAAAACTGTTTTTT
-,TRBV11-3,-,TRBJ1-4,CASSLGAGLETNEKLFF,TGTGCCAGCAGCTTAGGCGCAGGGTTAGAGACTAATGAAAAACTGTTTTTT
-,TRBV7-7,-,TRBJ2-2,CASSHAGTNTGELFF,TGTGCTAGCAGCCACGCGGGGACGAACACCGGGGAGCTGTTTTTT
-,TRBV11-3,-,TRBJ2-7,CASSLAFHEQYF,TGTGCCAGCAGCTTAGCCTTCCACGAGCAGTACTTC
-,TRBV28,TRBD1,TRBJ2-7,CASSWTGNYEQYF,TGTGCCAGCAGTTGGACAGGGAACTACGAGCAGTACTTC
-,TRBV18,-,TRBJ1-6,CASSPIPSGRTNSPLHF,TGTGCCAGCTCACCCATCCCCTCGGGCAGGACCAATTCACCCCTCCACTTT
-,TRBV15,-,TRBJ2-3,CATGAVADFTDTQYF,TGTGCCACGGGGGCTGTAGCGGACTTCACAGATACGCAGTATTTT
-,TRBV4-3,-,TRBJ2-1,CASSQVAQAVQFF,TGCGCCAGCAGCCAAGTAGCGCAAGCGGTACAGTTCTTC
-,TRBV19,TRBD2,TRBJ2-5,CASSTLTGGGDQETQYF,TGTGCCAGTAGTACCCTCACCGGCGGGGGAGATCAAGAGACCCAGTACTTC
-,TRBV19,-,TRBJ2-6,CASGSGANVLTF,TGTGCCAGTGGTTCTGGGGCCAACGTCCTGACTTTC
-,TRBV6-5,-,TRBJ2-2,CASSYSEGAGELFF,TGTGCCAGCAGTTACTCAGAGGGTGCCGGGGAGCTGTTTTTT
-,TRBV4-3,TRBD1,TRBJ2-1,CASSIYRDRSVYEQFF,TGCGCCAGCAGCATTTACCGGGACAGGTCAGTGTATGAGCAGTTCTTC
-,TRBV28,-,TRBJ2-1,CASRGPHGYEQFF,TGTGCCAGCAGGGGACCTCATGGTTATGAGCAGTTCTTC
once,TRBV29-1,-,TRBJ2-1,CSGRGSYNEQFF,TGCAGCGGCCGGGGTTCCTACAATGAGCAGTTCTTC
-,TRBV4-2,-,TRBJ1-2,CASSQDFRQGRGYTF,TGTGCCAGCAGCCAAGATTTTCGGCAGGGTAGGGGCTACACCTTC
-,TRBV19,-,TRBJ1-2,CASSGREGYGYTF,TGTGCCAGTAGTGGCAGGGAGGGCTATGGCTACACCTTC
-,TRBV30,-,TRBJ1-3,CAWTAGNTIYF,TGTGCCTGGACAGCGGGAAACACCATATATTTT
-,TRBV6-5,-,TRBJ1-2,CASSYVRFGDGYTF,TGTGCCAGCAGTTACGTTAGGTTCGGGGATGGCTACACCTTC
-,TRBV18,-,TRBJ2-7,CASSGNPADEQYF,TGTGCCAGCTCAGGGAACCCGGCCGACGAGCAGTACTTC
-,TRBV15,TRBD1,TRBJ2-1,CATSRDRDRGNEQFF,TGTGCCACCAGCAGAGACAGAGACAGGGGGAATGAGCAGTTCTTC
-,TRBV28,-,TRBJ2-5,CASSLLQGPQETQYF,TGTGCCAGCAGTTTACTCCAGGGCCCACAAGAGACCCAGTACTTC
-,TRBV28,TRBD1,TRBJ2-2,CASSRTGTGGTGELFF,TGTGCCAGCAGTCGTACCGGGACAGGGGGCACCGGGGAGCTGTTTTTT
-,TRBV18,-,TRBJ2-7,CASSPLELPGNYEQYF,TGTGCCAGCTCACCACTCGAGCTGCCAGGGAACTACGAGCAGTACTTC
-,TRBV5-4,-,TRBJ1-1,CASSLRQNTEAFF,TGTGCCAGCAGCCTGAGGCAGAACACTGAAGCTTTCTTT
-,TRBV28,-,TRBJ2-5,CASSIGGSQETQYF,TGTGCCAGCAGCATAGGGGGATCTCAAGAGACCCAGTACTTC
-,TRBV28,-,TRBJ1-6,CASSGGRLVSPLHF,TGTGCCAGCAGTGGGGGGCGCTTAGTTTCACCCCTCCACTTT
-,TRBV2,-,TRBJ1-3,CASNPGFGASGNTIYF,TGTGCCAGCAACCCCGGCTTCGGGGCCTCTGGAAACACCATATATTTT
-,TRBV5-4,TRBD1,TRBJ1-6,CASSLGQGRYNSPLHF,TGTGCCAGCAGCCTAGGACAGGGGAGGTATAATTCACCCCTCCACTTT
-,TRBV11-3,-,TRBJ1-1,CASSYSGMAFF,TGTGCCAGCAGCTACTCCGGGATGGCTTTCTTT
-,TRBV7-8,TRBD1,TRBJ2-5,CASSLVVTGVGETQYF,TGTGCCAGCAGCTTAGTTGTAACAGGGGTGGGCGAGACCCAGTACTTC
-,TRBV6-1,-,TRBJ1-2,CATEDNYGYTF,TGTGCCACCGAAGATAACTATGGCTACACCTTC
-,TRBV5-8,-,TRBJ1-5,CASSLIRTSGNQPQHF,TGTGCCAGCAGCTTAATCAGAACCTCAGGCAATCAGCCCCAGCATTTT
once,TRBV6-6,-,TRBJ2-2,CASSYPTNTGELFF,TGTGCCAGCAGTTACCCAACGAACACCGGGGAGCTGTTTTTT
-,TRBV11-3,TRBD1,TRBJ2-3,CASSSGQGDTDTQYF,TGTGCCAGCAGCTCCGGACAGGGAGACACAGATACGCAGTATTTT
-,TRBV7-3,TRBD1,TRBJ2-2,CASSRDRTGELFF,TGTGCCAGCAGCCGGGACAGAACCGGGGAGCTGTTTTTT
-,TRBV11-3,TRBD1,TRBJ2-7,CASSYTPFWDRGMNEQYF,TGTGCCAGCAGCTATACCCCGTTTTGGGACAGGGGAATGAACGAGCAGTACTTC
-,TRBV2,TRBD2,TRBJ2-1,CASGTSGGRYIGYNEQFF,TGTGCCAGCGGGACTAGCGGGGGCCGGTACATAGGTTACAATGAGCAGTTCTTC
-,TRBV29-1,TRBD1,TRBJ2-1,CSGEGQGYNEQFF,TGCAGCGGGGAGGGACAGGGCTACAATGAGCAGTTCTTC
-,TRBV7-8,-,TRBJ2-3,CASSYPDTLNTDTQYF,TGTGCCAGCAGCTACCCGGACACCTTAAACACAGATACGCAGTATTTT
-,TRBV2,-,TRBJ2-7,CASSEAGRAYEQYF,TGTGCCAGCAGTGAAGCGGGCCGCGCCTACGAGCAGTACTTC
-,TRBV7-8,-,TRBJ2-3,CASSPWSSHTTDTQYF,TGTGCCAGCAGCCCGTGGTCTAGCCATACCACAGATACGCAGTATTTT